The present TCR beta chain was sequenced within a study of blood T cell repertoires in COVID-19. Study information: T cells, B-cell-depleted T cells, or PBMCs provided the cDNA or gDNA that served as material.

The V end was cut by 1 base, the J end by 5 bases, with 3 bases between. Germline V gene data show CDR1 as SGHVS and CDR2 as FQNEAQ. The CDR3 length is 11 residues. The authors' processing: Amplification from reference gene primers served as the basis for estimated nucleated cell counts. Sequenced by immunoSEQ multiplex PCR; TCRdb stores in-frame clones only, minus some. D and trimming come from the DNA, and the V and J calls and clone size come from that table. The data show 150,000 to 200,000 clones, around four fifths seen once. Sequenced input: peripheral blood. The clonotype was recovered from a woman in her twenties or thirties with acute or convalescent COVID-19. The chain carries TRBV7-8 and TRBJ2-7, with D unclear. Here the CDR3 reads CASSLVDEQYF. CDR3 sequence (DNA): TGTGCCAGCAGCTTAGTCGACGAGCAGTACTTC. The full variable domain, its missing parts supplied by reference TRBV7-8 and TRBJ2-7, is GAGVSQSPRYKVAKRGQDVALRCDPISGHVSLFWYQQALGQGPEFLTYFQNEAQLDKSGLPSDRFFAERPEGSVSTLKIQRTQQEDSAVYLCASSLVDEQYFGPGTRLTVT.